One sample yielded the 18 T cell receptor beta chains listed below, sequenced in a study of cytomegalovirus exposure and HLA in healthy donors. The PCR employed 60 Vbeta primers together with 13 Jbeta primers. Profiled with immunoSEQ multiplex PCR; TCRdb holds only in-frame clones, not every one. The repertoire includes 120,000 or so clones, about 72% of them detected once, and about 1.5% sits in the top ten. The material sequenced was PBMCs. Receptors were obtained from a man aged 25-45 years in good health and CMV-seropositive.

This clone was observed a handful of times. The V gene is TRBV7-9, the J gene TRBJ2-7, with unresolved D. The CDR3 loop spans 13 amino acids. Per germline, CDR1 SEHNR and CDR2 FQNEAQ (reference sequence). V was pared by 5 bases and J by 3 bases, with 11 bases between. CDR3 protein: CASSREAGYEQYF. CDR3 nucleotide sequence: TGTGCCAGCAGCCGTGAGGCCGGCTACGAGCAGTACTTC.

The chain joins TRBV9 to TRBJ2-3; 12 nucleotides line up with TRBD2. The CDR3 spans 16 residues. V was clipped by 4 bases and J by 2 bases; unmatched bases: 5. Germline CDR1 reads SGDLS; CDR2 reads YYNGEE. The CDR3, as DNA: TGTGCCAGCAGCCCTACTAGCGGGAGGTTCACAGATACGCAGTATTTT. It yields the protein CASSPTSGRFTDTQYF.

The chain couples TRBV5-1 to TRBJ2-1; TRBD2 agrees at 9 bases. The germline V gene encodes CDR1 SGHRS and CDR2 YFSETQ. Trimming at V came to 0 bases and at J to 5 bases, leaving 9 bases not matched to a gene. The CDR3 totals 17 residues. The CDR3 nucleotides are TGCGCCAGCAGCTTGGGTTTGGGGACTAGCAGGAACAATGAGCAGTTCTTC. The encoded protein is CASSLGLGTSRNNEQFF.

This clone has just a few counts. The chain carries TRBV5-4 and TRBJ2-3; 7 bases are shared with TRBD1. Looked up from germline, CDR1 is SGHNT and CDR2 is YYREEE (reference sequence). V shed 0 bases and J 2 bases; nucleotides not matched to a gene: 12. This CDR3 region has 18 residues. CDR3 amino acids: CASSLEPTGALVTDTQYF. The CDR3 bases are TGTGCCAGCAGCTTGGAGCCCACAGGGGCACTAGTCACAGATACGCAGTATTTT.

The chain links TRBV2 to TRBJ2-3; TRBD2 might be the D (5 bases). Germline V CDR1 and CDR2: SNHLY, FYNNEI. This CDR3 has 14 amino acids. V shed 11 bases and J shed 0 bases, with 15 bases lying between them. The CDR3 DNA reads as TGTGCCGGGCTAGCCTCCAGAAGCACAGATACGCAGTATTTT. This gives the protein CAGLASRSTDTQYF.

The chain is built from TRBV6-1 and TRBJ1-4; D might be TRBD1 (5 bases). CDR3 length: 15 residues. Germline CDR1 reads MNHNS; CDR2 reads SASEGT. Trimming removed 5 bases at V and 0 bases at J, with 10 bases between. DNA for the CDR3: TGTGCCAGCAGTCAGGGATACTCAACTAATGAAAAACTGTTTTTT. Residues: CASSQGYSTNEKLFF.

CDR3 sequence reads: CASSSRLAGVPGELFF. The CDR3 nucleotides read TGTGCCAGCAGCTCCAGACTAGCGGGAGTCCCCGGGGAGCTGTTTTTT. This chain joins TRBV7-9 and TRBJ2-2; 12 nucleotides agree with TRBD2. CDR1 and CDR2 (germline): SEHNR, FQNEAQ (reference sequence). Trimming at V came to 4 bases and at J to 6 bases, leaving 6 bases not matched to a gene. This CDR3 comprises 16 residues.

CDR3 in amino acids: CASSISFEGTEAFF. The CDR3 DNA is TGTGCCAGTAGTATTAGTTTCGAGGGAACTGAAGCTTTCTTT. This rearrangement joins TRBV19 to TRBJ1-1; D is undetermined. Trimming stripped 3 bases from V and 5 bases from J, with 13 bases between. Germline V lookup: CDR1 LNHDA, CDR2 SQIVND (reference sequence). This CDR3 has 14 residues.

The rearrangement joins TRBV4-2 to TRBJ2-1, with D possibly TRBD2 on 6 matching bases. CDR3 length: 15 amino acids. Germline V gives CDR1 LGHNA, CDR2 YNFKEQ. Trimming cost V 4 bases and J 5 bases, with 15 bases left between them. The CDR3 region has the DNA TGTGCCAGCAGCCCACTAGCTTTCCCCGACAATGAGCAGTTCTTC. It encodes CASSPLAFPDNEQFF.

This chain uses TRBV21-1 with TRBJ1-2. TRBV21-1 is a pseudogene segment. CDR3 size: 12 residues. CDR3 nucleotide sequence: TGTGCCAGCATCGGGAACGAGATTGGCTACCCCTTC. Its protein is CASIGNEIGYPF.

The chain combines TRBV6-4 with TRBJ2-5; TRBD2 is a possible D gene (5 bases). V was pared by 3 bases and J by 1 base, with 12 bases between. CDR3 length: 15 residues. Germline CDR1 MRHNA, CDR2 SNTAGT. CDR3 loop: CASSERLASQETQYF. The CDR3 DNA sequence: TGTGCCAGCAGTGAAAGGCTAGCTTCCCAAGAGACCCAGTACTTC.

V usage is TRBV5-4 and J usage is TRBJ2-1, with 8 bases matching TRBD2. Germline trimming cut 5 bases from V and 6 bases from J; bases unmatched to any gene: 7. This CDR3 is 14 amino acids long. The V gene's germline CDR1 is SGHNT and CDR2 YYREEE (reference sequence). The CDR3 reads CASSKGLGPNEQFF. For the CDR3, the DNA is TGTGCCAGCAGTAAGGGACTAGGGCCCAATGAGCAGTTCTTC.

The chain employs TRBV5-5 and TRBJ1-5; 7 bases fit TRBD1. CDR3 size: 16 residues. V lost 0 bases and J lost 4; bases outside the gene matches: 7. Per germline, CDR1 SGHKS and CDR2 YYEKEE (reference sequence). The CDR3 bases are TGTGCCAGCAGCTTGGAATTGGGACAGCGAAATCAGCCCCAGCATTTT. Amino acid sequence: CASSLELGQRNQPQHF.

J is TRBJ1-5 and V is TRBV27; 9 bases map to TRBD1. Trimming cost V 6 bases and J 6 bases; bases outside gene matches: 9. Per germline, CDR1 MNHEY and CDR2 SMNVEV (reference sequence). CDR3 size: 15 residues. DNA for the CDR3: TGTGCCAGCAGCCACACCCACAGGGGGCGTCAGCCCCAGCATTTT. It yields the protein CASSHTHRGRQPQHF.

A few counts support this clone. The CDR3 bases are TGTGCCAGCAGCTTGATGACAGGGAATCAGCCCCAGCATTTT. Amino acid sequence: CASSLMTGNQPQHF. The rearrangement uses TRBV5-6 and TRBJ1-5, with TRBD1 matching over 7 bases. This CDR3 spans 14 amino acids. Germline V gene lookup returns CDR1 SGHDT and CDR2 YYEEEE. V lost 1 base to trimming and J lost 4 bases; unmatched junction nucleotides: 2.

The CDR3 protein is CASSLWGRGFYNEQFF. CDR3 DNA sequence: TGTGCCAGCAGCTTATGGGGCAGGGGTTTTTACAATGAGCAGTTCTTC. The genes are TRBV11-2 and TRBJ2-1; D is possibly TRBD1 (6 bases). Germline loops: CDR1 SGHAT, CDR2 FQNNGV. The CDR3 covers 16 residues. Trimming pared 2 bases from V and 4 bases from J, leaving 15 bases between.

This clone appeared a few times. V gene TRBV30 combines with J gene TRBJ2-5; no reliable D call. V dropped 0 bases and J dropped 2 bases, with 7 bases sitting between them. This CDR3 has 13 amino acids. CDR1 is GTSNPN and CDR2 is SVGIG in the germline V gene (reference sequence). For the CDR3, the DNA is TGTGCCTGGAGTGTAACAGCTCAAGAGACCCAGTACTTC. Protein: CAWSVTAQETQYF.

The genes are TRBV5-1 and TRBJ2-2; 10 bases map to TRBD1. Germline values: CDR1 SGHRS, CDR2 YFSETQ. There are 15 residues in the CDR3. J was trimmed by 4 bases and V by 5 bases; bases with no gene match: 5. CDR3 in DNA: TGCGCCAGCAGGCCGGGACAGGGGATCACCGGGGAGCTGTTTTTT. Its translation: CASRPGQGITGELFF.